This is a list of T cell receptor beta chains from one sample in a study of cytomegalovirus exposure and HLA in healthy donors. Assay used: immunoSEQ multiplex PCR; TCRdb lists only in-frame clones, some missing. Of 100,000 or so clones in the sample, over 75% were seen once. Sequencing used PBMCs. Receptors originate from a man aged 25-40 years in good health and CMV-seropositive. Both conserved end residues are part of each CDR3. The order of the fields is CDR3 length, J gene, V gene, CDR3 protein.

len: 15; j_gene: TRBJ2-1; v_gene: TRBV4-2; CDR3aa: CASSPGLAGFNEQFF
len: 17; j_gene: TRBJ2-3; v_gene: TRBV18; CDR3aa: CASSLRTGMGSTDTQYF
len: 15; j_gene: TRBJ2-5; v_gene: TRBV5-1; CDR3aa: CASSLQSGFRETQYF
len: 12; j_gene: TRBJ1-4; v_gene: TRBV6-5; CDR3aa: CASSPEGAKLFF
len: 16; j_gene: TRBJ2-1; v_gene: TRBV7-9; CDR3aa: CASSPWDTMSYNEQFF
len: 16; j_gene: TRBJ2-5; v_gene: TRBV5-1; CDR3aa: CASSTNPLGQGATQYF
len: 16; j_gene: TRBJ2-1; v_gene: TRBV30; CDR3aa: CAWSTGLAGGGNEQFF
len: 15; j_gene: TRBJ2-3; v_gene: TRBV7-9; CDR3aa: CASSLGLAISDTQYF
len: 13; j_gene: TRBJ2-5; v_gene: TRBV14; CDR3aa: CASSQGLLETQYF
len: 15; j_gene: TRBJ2-5; v_gene: TRBV19; CDR3aa: CASSMGGGPGETQYF
len: 13; j_gene: TRBJ1-2; v_gene: TRBV6-1; CDR3aa: CASGLEAVYGYTF
len: 16; j_gene: TRBJ1-1; v_gene: TRBV6-6; CDR3aa: CASTLPQTGSDTEAFF
len: 14; j_gene: TRBJ1-4; v_gene: TRBV7-9; CDR3aa: CSSSLERANEKLFF
len: 13; j_gene: TRBJ2-5; v_gene: TRBV19; CDR3aa: CASNPAGGWAQYF
len: 18; j_gene: TRBJ1-2; v_gene: TRBV28; CDR3aa: CASSPTGTGEGLNYGYTF
len: 17; j_gene: TRBJ2-7; v_gene: TRBV29-1; CDR3aa: CSVEGGPEAPSSYEQYF
len: 16; j_gene: TRBJ2-1; v_gene: TRBV4-2; CDR3aa: CASSQERGGYYNEQFF
len: 13; j_gene: TRBJ1-3; v_gene: TRBV15; CDR3aa: CATSATGGNTIYF
len: 14; j_gene: TRBJ1-1; v_gene: TRBV19; CDR3aa: CASKERTGKTEAFF
len: 13; j_gene: TRBJ2-3; v_gene: TRBV9; CDR3aa: CASTPYTPDTQYF
len: 18; j_gene: TRBJ2-7; v_gene: TRBV30; CDR3aa: CAWRDIKGPGGRSYEQYF
len: 15; j_gene: TRBJ1-2; v_gene: TRBV19; CDR3aa: CASSIRTGGDYGYTF
len: 11; j_gene: TRBJ1-1; v_gene: TRBV29-1; CDR3aa: CSIEADTEAFF
len: 16; j_gene: TRBJ2-5; v_gene: TRBV7-9; CDR3aa: CASSLAAGTTDWVQYF
len: 15; j_gene: TRBJ1-2; v_gene: TRBV9; CDR3aa: CASSVGTGANYGYTF
len: 14; j_gene: TRBJ1-5; v_gene: TRBV5-1; CDR3aa: CASSLGTAESPQHF
len: 14; j_gene: TRBJ1-6; v_gene: TRBV7-3; CDR3aa: CASSRGQHTSPLHF
len: 11; j_gene: TRBJ2-5; v_gene: TRBV29-1; CDR3aa: CSVSQGETQYF
len: 15; j_gene: TRBJ2-7; v_gene: TRBV5-1; CDR3aa: CASSLGTGYSYEQYF
len: 14; j_gene: TRBJ2-2; v_gene: TRBV19; CDR3aa: CASSYERNTGELFF
len: 14; j_gene: TRBJ1-4; v_gene: TRBV2; CDR3aa: CASSGRGLNEKLFF
len: 12; j_gene: TRBJ2-3; v_gene: TRBV27; CDR3aa: CASSPTGDTQYF
len: 13; j_gene: TRBJ1-2; v_gene: TRBV7-9; CDR3aa: CASSLGQGRGYTF
len: 17; j_gene: TRBJ2-3; v_gene: TRBV7-9; CDR3aa: CASSLGGGPGRGDTQYF
len: 16; j_gene: TRBJ1-4; v_gene: TRBV4-1; CDR3aa: CASSQGSGRTNEKLFF
len: 14; j_gene: TRBJ2-7; v_gene: TRBV18; CDR3aa: CASSPGGFYYEQYF
len: 14; j_gene: TRBJ1-1; v_gene: TRBV28; CDR3aa: CASSWGRGTTEAFF
len: 16; j_gene: TRBJ1-5; v_gene: TRBV19; CDR3aa: CASSITGQVDRQPQHF
len: 15; j_gene: TRBJ1-2; v_gene: TRBV7-2; CDR3aa: CASSLAPGQGYGYTF
len: 15; j_gene: TRBJ1-4; v_gene: TRBV15; CDR3aa: CATSRETGSNEKLFF
len: 14; j_gene: TRBJ2-1; v_gene: TRBV9; CDR3aa: CASSLGQSYNEQFF
len: 13; j_gene: TRBJ2-7; v_gene: TRBV5-4; CDR3aa: CASSRDRSYEQYF
len: 15; j_gene: TRBJ1-5; v_gene: TRBV6-1; CDR3aa: CASSEGLRDNQPQHF
len: 14; j_gene: TRBJ1-2; v_gene: TRBV9; CDR3aa: CASSPFTGDYGYTF
len: 14; j_gene: TRBJ1-1; v_gene: TRBV6-1; CDR3aa: CASSALTGVTEAFF
len: 15; j_gene: TRBJ1-5; v_gene: TRBV19; CDR3aa: CASSMREVRNQPQHF